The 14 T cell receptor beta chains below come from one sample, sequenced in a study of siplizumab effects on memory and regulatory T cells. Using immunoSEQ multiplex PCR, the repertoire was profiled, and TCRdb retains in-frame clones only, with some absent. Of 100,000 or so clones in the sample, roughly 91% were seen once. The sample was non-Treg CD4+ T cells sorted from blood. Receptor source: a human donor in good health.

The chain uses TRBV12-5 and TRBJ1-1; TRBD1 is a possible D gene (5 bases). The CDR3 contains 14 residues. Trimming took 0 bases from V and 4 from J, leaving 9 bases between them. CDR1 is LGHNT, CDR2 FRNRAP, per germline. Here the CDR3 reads CASGLVSGGTEAFF. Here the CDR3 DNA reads TGTGCTAGTGGTTTGGTCTCCGGGGGCACTGAAGCTTTCTTT.

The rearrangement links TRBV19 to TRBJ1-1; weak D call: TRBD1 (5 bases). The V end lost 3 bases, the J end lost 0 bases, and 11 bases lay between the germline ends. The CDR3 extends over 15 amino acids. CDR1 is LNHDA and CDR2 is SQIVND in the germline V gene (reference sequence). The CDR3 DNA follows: TGTGCCAGTAGTATTGGTGGGGCTATGAACACTGAAGCTTTCTTT. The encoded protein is CASSIGGAMNTEAFF.

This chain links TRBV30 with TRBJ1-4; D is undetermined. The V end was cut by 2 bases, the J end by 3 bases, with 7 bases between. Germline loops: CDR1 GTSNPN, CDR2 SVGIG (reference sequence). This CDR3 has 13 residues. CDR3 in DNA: TGTGCCTGGAGTCTCTCGGCTAATGAAAAACTGTTTTTT. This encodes CAWSLSANEKLFF.

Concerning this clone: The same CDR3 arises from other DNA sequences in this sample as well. The DNA for the CDR3 is TGTGCCAGCAGTTCCCGCCTAGCGGGAGGGACAGATACGCAGTATTTT. Translation gives CASSSRLAGGTDTQYF. V gene TRBV27 combines with J gene TRBJ2-3; 12 bases align to TRBD2. Germline V gene data show CDR1 as MNHEY and CDR2 as SMNVEV (reference sequence). The CDR3 spans 16 residues. V gave up 4 bases and J gave up 3 bases; unmatched junction bases: 5.

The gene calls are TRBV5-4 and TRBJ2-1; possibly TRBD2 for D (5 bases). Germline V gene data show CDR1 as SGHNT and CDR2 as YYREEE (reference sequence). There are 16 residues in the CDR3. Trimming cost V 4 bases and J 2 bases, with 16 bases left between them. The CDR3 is CASSHEAAVAYNEQFF. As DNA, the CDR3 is TGTGCCAGCAGCCACGAAGCGGCGGTGGCCTACAATGAGCAGTTCTTC.

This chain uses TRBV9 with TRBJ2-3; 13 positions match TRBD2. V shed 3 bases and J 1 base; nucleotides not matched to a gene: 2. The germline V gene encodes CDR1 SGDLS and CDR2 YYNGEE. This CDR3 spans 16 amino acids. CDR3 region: CASSETSGRRTDTQYF. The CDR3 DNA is TGTGCCAGCAGCGAGACTAGCGGGAGGCGCACAGATACGCAGTATTTT.

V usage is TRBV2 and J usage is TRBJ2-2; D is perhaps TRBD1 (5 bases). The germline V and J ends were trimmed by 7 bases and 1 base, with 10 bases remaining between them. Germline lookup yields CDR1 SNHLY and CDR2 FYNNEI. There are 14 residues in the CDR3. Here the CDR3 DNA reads TGTGCCAGCAACCTCGACAGGAACACCGGGGAGCTGTTTTTT. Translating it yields CASNLDRNTGELFF.

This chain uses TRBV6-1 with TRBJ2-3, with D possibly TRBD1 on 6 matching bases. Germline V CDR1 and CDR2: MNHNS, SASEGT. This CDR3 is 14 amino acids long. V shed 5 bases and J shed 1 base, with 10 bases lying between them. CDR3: CASSRDIGTDTQYF. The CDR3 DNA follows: TGTGCCAGCAGTAGGGACATCGGCACAGATACGCAGTATTTT.

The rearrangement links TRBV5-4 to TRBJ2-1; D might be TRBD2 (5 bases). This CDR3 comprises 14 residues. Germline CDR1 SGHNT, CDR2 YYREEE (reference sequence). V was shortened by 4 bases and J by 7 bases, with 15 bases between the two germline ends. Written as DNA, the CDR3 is TGTGCCAGCAGCCTTAGCGTACTGGGGAATGAGCAGTTCTTC. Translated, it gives CASSLSVLGNEQFF.

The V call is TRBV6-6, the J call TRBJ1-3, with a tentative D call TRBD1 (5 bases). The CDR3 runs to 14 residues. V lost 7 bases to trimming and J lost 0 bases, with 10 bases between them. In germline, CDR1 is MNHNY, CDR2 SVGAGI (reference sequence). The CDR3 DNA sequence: TGTGCCAGCAAACCCGGGGGCTCTGGAAACACCATATATTTT. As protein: CASKPGGSGNTIYF.

This chain's CDR3 is CASSFEGGQRNNEQFF. The CDR3 bases are TGTGCCAGCAGCTTCGAGGGAGGACAACGGAACAATGAGCAGTTCTTC. The gene calls are TRBV5-6 and TRBJ2-1, with a weak D call TRBD2 (6 bases). The CDR3 has 16 amino acids. Trimming removed 2 bases at V and 5 bases at J, with 17 bases between. Germline V gene lookup returns CDR1 SGHDT and CDR2 YYEEEE.

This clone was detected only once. CDR3 nucleotide sequence: TGTGCCAGCAGCTTTGTCGGGGGCTACGAGCAGTACTTC. Protein: CASSFVGGYEQYF. J is TRBJ2-5 and V is TRBV5-6, with a tentative D call TRBD2 (6 bases). The J call may be incorrect, as the DNA end agrees better with TRBJ2-7. Germline-derived CDR1 and CDR2 are SGHDT and YYEEEE. This CDR3 spans 13 amino acids.

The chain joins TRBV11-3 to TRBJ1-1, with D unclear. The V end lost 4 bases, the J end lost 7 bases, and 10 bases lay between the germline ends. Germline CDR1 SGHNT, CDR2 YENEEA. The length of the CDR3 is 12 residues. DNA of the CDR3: TGTGCCAGCAGCTCCAATCGGGGTGAAGCTTTCTTT. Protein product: CASSSNRGEAFF.

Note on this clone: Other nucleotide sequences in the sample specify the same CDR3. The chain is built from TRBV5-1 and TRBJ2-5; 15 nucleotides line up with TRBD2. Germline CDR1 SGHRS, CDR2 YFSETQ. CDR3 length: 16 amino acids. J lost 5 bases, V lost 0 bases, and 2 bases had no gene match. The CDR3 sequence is CASSLAGTSGRETQYF. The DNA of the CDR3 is TGCGCCAGCAGCTTGGCCGGGACTAGCGGGAGGGAGACCCAGTACTTC.